The 28 T cell receptor beta chains below come from one sample, sequenced in a study of blood T cell repertoires in COVID-19. The repertoire was sequenced with immunoSEQ multiplex PCR; TCRdb's copy has only in-frame clones and lacks some. Of roughly 290,000 clones listed, approximately 86% are singletons. The specimen was peripheral blood. These receptors all stem from a human donor with COVID-19, enrolled during active disease. The donor label of this sample is uncertain.

To note about this clone: Additional DNA sequences in this sample encode the identical CDR3. The V call is TRBV5-1, the J call TRBJ2-2; 9 nucleotides line up with TRBD1. This CDR3 has 16 residues. The germline gives CDR1 SGHRS, CDR2 YFSETQ. V was pared by 4 bases and J by 0 bases, with 4 bases of the junction left unmatched. This chain's CDR3 is CASSLGQGANTGELFF. The CDR3 nucleotides are TGCGCCAGCAGCCTGGGACAGGGTGCGAACACCGGGGAGCTGTTTTTT.

The genes are TRBV7-8 and TRBJ1-6, with 7 bases lining up with TRBD1. This CDR3 is built from 15 residues. Germline CDR1 and CDR2: SGHVS and FQNEAQ. V was clipped by 3 bases and J by 8 bases; unmatched bases: 7. CDR3 loop: CASSFGPDRDSPLHF. CDR3 coding DNA: TGTGCCAGCAGCTTTGGGCCCGACAGGGATTCACCCCTCCACTTT.

This clone came up once. The DNA for the CDR3 is TGTGCCACCAGCCCCGGGACTAGCAGAGAGACCCAGTACTTC. It encodes CATSPGTSRETQYF. The chain uses TRBV15 and TRBJ2-5, with 9 bases matching TRBD2. Trimming cost V 5 bases and J 4 bases; bases outside gene matches: 5. The CDR3 consists of 14 residues. The V gene's germline CDR1 is LNHNV and CDR2 YYDKDF (reference sequence).

V gene TRBV28 combines with J gene TRBJ1-2; 9 positions match TRBD1. CDR1 is MDHEN, CDR2 SYDVKM, per germline. The CDR3 spans 15 residues. V gave up 5 bases and J gave up 6 bases; unmatched junction bases: 10. CDR3 protein: CASSPALDRGNGYTF. The CDR3 DNA is TGTGCCAGCAGTCCCGCCTTGGACAGGGGAAATGGCTACACCTTC.

The V call is TRBV9, the J call TRBJ2-3, with TRBD2 matching 9 bases. V lost 2 bases, J lost 5 bases, and 18 bases stayed unmatched. Germline V CDR1 and CDR2: SGDLS, YYNGEE. The CDR3 covers 19 residues. The CDR3 sequence is CASSVTPRTFSGSVDTQYF. DNA for the CDR3: TGTGCCAGCAGCGTCACCCCACGGACTTTTAGCGGGAGCGTAGATACGCAGTATTTT.

This clone appeared once. The DNA for the CDR3 is TGTGCCAGCAGTGTTGTGGGGGCCCTAACTCTCGAGCAGTACTTC. Protein sequence: CASSVVGALTLEQYF. This rearrangement joins TRBV5-4 to TRBJ2-7; a possible D gene is TRBD1 (6 bases). Looked up from germline, CDR1 is SGHNT and CDR2 is YYREEE (reference sequence). The CDR3 covers 15 residues. V was shortened by 5 bases and J by 6 bases, with 21 bases between the two germline ends.

The genes are TRBV28 and TRBJ1-1, with 8 bases lining up with TRBD1. The CDR3 length is 12 residues. V lost 7 bases, J lost 6 bases, and 4 bases stayed unmatched. In germline, CDR1 is MDHEN, CDR2 SYDVKM. The CDR3 loop reads CASKYRGSEAFF. DNA for the CDR3: TGTGCCAGCAAGTACAGGGGGTCTGAAGCTTTCTTT.

This chain links TRBV29-1 with TRBJ1-1; D may be TRBD1 (5 bases). V was cut by 4 bases and J by 0 bases, with 12 bases left in between. The germline V gene encodes CDR1 SQVTM and CDR2 ANQGSEA. This CDR3 has 14 amino acids. CDR3 region: CSVGRGGVNTEAFF. The CDR3 coding sequence is TGCAGCGTTGGGCGGGGGGGAGTGAACACTGAAGCTTTCTTT.

The chain links TRBV5-4 to TRBJ1-4; 12 nucleotides match TRBD1. The CDR3 is made up of 15 amino acids. Per germline, CDR1 SGHNT and CDR2 YYREEE (reference sequence). The V segment lost 4 bases and the J segment 8 bases; nucleotides outside the gene matches: 6. This chain's CDR3 is CASSVGQGAWEKLFF. In DNA, the CDR3 is TGTGCCAGCAGCGTGGGACAGGGGGCGTGGGAAAAACTGTTTTTT.

As for this clone: Distinct nucleotide sequences in the sample also encode this CDR3. The V call is TRBV12-3 or TRBV12-4, the J call TRBJ1-2; the D is unclear. V shed 1 base and J shed 4 bases, with 4 bases lying between them. The CDR3 has 12 amino acids. The DNA for the CDR3 is TGTGCCAGCAGTTTAGGCGTCTATGGCTACACCTTC. It codes for CASSLGVYGYTF.

Comment on this clone: Other DNA sequences in the sample encode the same CDR3. The V and J genes are TRBV12-2 and TRBJ2-7; TRBD1, the table's D call, was not compared with the DNA. TRBV12-2 is a pseudogene. This CDR3 region has 13 residues. DNA for the CDR3: TGTGCAAGTAGACAGGGTAGGCCCTACGAGCAATACTTC. Protein product: CASRQGRPYEQYF.

This chain joins TRBV27 and TRBJ1-1, with D uncertain. This CDR3 is built from 12 residues. Germline CDR1 is MNHEY and CDR2 is SMNVEV (reference sequence). V lost 2 bases and J lost 8, with 9 bases in between. In DNA, the CDR3 is TGTGCCAGCAGTTTACCTGACGGGGAAGCTTTCTTT. It encodes CASSLPDGEAFF.

This chain joins TRBV7-9 and TRBJ2-7; D possibly corresponds to TRBD2 (6 bases). Trimming took 5 bases from V and 0 from J, leaving 14 bases between them. Germline V gene lookup returns CDR1 SEHNR and CDR2 FQNEAQ (reference sequence). The CDR3 has 15 amino acids. The CDR3 bases are TGTGCCAGCAGCCCTAGCGCTATTAGCTCCTACGAGCAGTACTTC. Translation gives CASSPSAISSYEQYF.

In the case of this clone: The same CDR3 also results from other DNA sequences found in this sample. In DNA, the CDR3 is TGCGCCAGCAGCTTGGGTCAGGGTCCCTACGAGCAGTACTTC. It codes for CASSLGQGPYEQYF. The rearrangement joins TRBV5-1 to TRBJ2-7, with D possibly matching TRBD1 (5 bases). The CDR3 extends over 14 amino acids. Germline V lookup: CDR1 SGHRS, CDR2 YFSETQ. The V and J ends lost 0 bases and 2 bases respectively, with 9 bases between them. Full variable domain (outside the CDR3, taken from reference TRBV5-1 and TRBJ2-7): KAGVTQTPRYLIKTRGQQVTLSCSPISGHRSVSWYQQTPGQGLQFLFEYFSETQRNKGNFPGRFSGRQFSNSRSEMNVSTLELGDSALYLCASSLGQGPYEQYFGPGTRLTVT.

The chain has TRBV19 and TRBJ2-7, with TRBD1 matching 11 bases. Germline V gene data show CDR1 as LNHDA and CDR2 as SQIVND (reference sequence). The CDR3 contains 18 residues. The trim removed 0 bases at V and 0 bases at J, leaving 7 bases unmatched. This chain's CDR3 is CASSIEGRTGGLSYEQYF. The CDR3 nucleotides are TGTGCCAGTAGTATAGAGGGGCGGACAGGGGGCCTCTCCTACGAGCAGTACTTC.

The chain employs TRBV18 and TRBJ2-2; D remains unclear. Per germline, CDR1 KGHSH and CDR2 LQKENI. CDR3 length equals 14 residues. Between the trimmed V and J ends, which lost 0 bases and 3 bases, there was a span of 5 bases. CDR3: CASSPPRDTGELFF. CDR3 coding DNA: TGTGCCAGCTCACCACCTCGGGACACCGGGGAGCTGTTTTTT.

The chain uses TRBV28 and TRBJ2-7; TRBD2 aligns across 9 bases. The CDR3 length is 14 residues. With V trimmed by 5 bases and J by 3 bases, 5 bases remained unmatched. Germline V gives CDR1 MDHEN, CDR2 SYDVKM. CDR3 residues: CASSISGRDYEQYF. CDR3 coding DNA: TGTGCCAGCAGTATTAGCGGGAGAGACTACGAGCAGTACTTC.

Written as DNA, the CDR3 is TGCGCCAGCAGCCAAGACGGACAGGGTTGGAACGAGCAGTACTTC. This translates into CASSQDGQGWNEQYF. The rearrangement uses TRBV4-1 and TRBJ2-7; 8 positions agree with TRBD1. Germline values: CDR1 MGHRA, CDR2 YSYEKL. The CDR3 covers 15 residues. Trimming removed 0 bases from V and 5 bases from J; junction bases left unmatched: 6.

The gene calls are TRBV20-1 and TRBJ2-5, with a tentative D call TRBD1 (5 bases). The CDR3 runs to 11 residues. V was trimmed by 5 bases and J by 5 bases, leaving 9 bases between them. Per germline, CDR1 DFQATT and CDR2 SNEGSKA (reference sequence). The CDR3 spells CSAAGYETQYF. DNA of the CDR3: TGCAGTGCTGCAGGGTACGAGACCCAGTACTTC.

This chain connects TRBV29-1 to TRBJ2-3; 11 bases are shared with TRBD2. The CDR3 covers 15 residues. V lost 2 bases, J lost 3 bases, and 4 bases stayed unmatched. The germline CDR1 and CDR2 sequences are SQVTM and ANQGSEA. In nucleotides, the CDR3 is TGCAGCGTTGAAATCGGGACTAGCGGAACAGATACGCAGTATTTT. The encoded protein is CSVEIGTSGTDTQYF.

The chain uses TRBV12-3 or TRBV12-4 and TRBJ1-1; D is unclear. The CDR3 runs 13 residues. Trimming pared 1 base from V and 1 base from J, leaving 4 bases between. DNA of the CDR3: TGTGCCAGCAGTTTAGTCGGGAACACTGAAGCTTTCTTT. Its protein product is CASSLVGNTEAFF.

This clone was seen just once. The V gene is TRBV11-2, the J gene TRBJ1-1, with 9 bases matching TRBD1. The CDR3 loop spans 15 amino acids. Losses at the gene ends were 5 bases for V and 4 bases for J; bases not matched to a gene: 8. Germline CDR1 is SGHAT and CDR2 is FQNNGV. The CDR3 sequence: CASSLHRQGGTEAFF. The CDR3 nucleotides read TGTGCCAGCAGCCTCCACCGACAGGGGGGCACTGAAGCTTTCTTT. The whole variable domain, filled in from reference TRBV11-2 and TRBJ1-1, reads EAGVAQSPRYKIIEKRQSVAFWCNPISGHATLYWYQQILGQGPKLLIQFQNNGVVDDSQLPKDRFSAERLKGVDSTLKIQPAKLEDSAVYLCASSLHRQGGTEAFFGQGTRLTVV.

This chain joins TRBV4-1 and TRBJ1-6; D possibly corresponds to TRBD1 (5 bases). CDR1 and CDR2 (germline): MGHRA, YSYEKL. The CDR3 sequence is 16 residues long. The V end lost 0 bases, the J end lost 10 bases, and 16 bases lay between the germline ends. CDR3 coding DNA: TGCGCCAGCAGCCAAGATCTTTTCAGGGAAAGATCACCCCTCCACTTT. Its translation is CASSQDLFRERSPLHF.

V is TRBV2 and J is TRBJ2-7; 14 nucleotides match TRBD2. CDR1 SNHLY and CDR2 FYNNEI come from the germline V gene. Germline trimming cut 6 bases from V and 4 bases from J; bases unmatched to any gene: 8. This CDR3 has 16 amino acids. The CDR3 spells CASSDGLAGGKYEQYF. The CDR3 DNA is TGTGCCAGCAGCGATGGACTAGCGGGAGGCAAGTACGAGCAGTACTTC.

This clone has a handful of counts. V gene TRBV2 combines with J gene TRBJ1-2, with a tentative D call TRBD1 (5 bases). Trimming removed 3 bases from V and 0 bases from J, with 8 bases in between. The CDR3 has 14 residues. CDR1 is SNHLY, CDR2 FYNNEI, per germline. The CDR3 loop reads CASSETRANYGYTF. The CDR3 region has the DNA TGTGCCAGCAGTGAGACCAGGGCTAACTATGGCTACACCTTC.

The rearrangement uses TRBV7-8 and TRBJ2-7; D uncertain. V lost 5 bases, J lost 1 base, and 3 bases lay in between. Germline V gene sequence: CDR1 SGHVS, CDR2 FQNEAQ. The CDR3 contains 11 residues. CDR3 residues: CASSPSYEQYF. The CDR3 DNA is TGTGCCAGCAGCCCTTCCTACGAGCAGTACTTC.

There are a few counts of this clone. V usage is TRBV11-2 and J usage is TRBJ1-3; no clear D. Germline CDR1 SGHAT, CDR2 FQNNGV. The CDR3 runs to 14 residues. Trimming took 4 bases from V and 3 from J, leaving 10 bases between them. The CDR3 region is CASSSWTVGNTIYF. CDR3 DNA: TGTGCCAGCAGCTCCTGGACTGTTGGAAACACCATATATTTT.

The chain carries TRBV7-2 and TRBJ1-1; D is possibly TRBD1 (5 bases). Germline CDR1 reads SGHTA; CDR2 reads FQGNSA. The CDR3 contains 15 residues. V was clipped by 2 bases and J by 0 bases, with 10 bases between them. CDR3 DNA: TGTGCCAGCAGCTTAAATCCAGGGATGAACACTGAAGCTTTCTTT. This sequence encodes CASSLNPGMNTEAFF.